This entry concerns a single T cell receptor beta chain. The protocol was immunoSEQ multiplex PCR, while the TCRdb copy is restricted to in-frame clones and leaves out a portion. The sample shows roughly 320,000 clones, about 90% of them seen only once. The data originate from a study of blood T cell repertoires in COVID-19. Germline V CDR1 and CDR2: SGDLS, YYNGEE. This CDR3 spans 14 amino acids. The trim removed 1 base at V and 4 bases at J, leaving 3 bases unmatched. The chain has TRBV9 and TRBJ1-2; 8 bases line up with TRBD1. Sequenced material: peripheral blood. This sequence originates from a woman in her forties or fifties with COVID-19, enrolled during active disease. In nucleotides, the CDR3 is TGTGCCAGCAGCGTAAGGACAGGGACCTATGGCTACACCTTC. This translates into CASSVRTGTYGYTF. The full variable domain, in which reference TRBV9 and TRBJ1-2 provide the parts outside the CDR3, is DSGVTQTPKHLITATGQRVTLRCSPRSGDLSVYWYQQSLDQGLQFLIQYYNGEERAKGNILERFSAQQFPDLHSELNLSSLELGDSALYFCASSVRTGTYGYTFGSGTRLTVV.